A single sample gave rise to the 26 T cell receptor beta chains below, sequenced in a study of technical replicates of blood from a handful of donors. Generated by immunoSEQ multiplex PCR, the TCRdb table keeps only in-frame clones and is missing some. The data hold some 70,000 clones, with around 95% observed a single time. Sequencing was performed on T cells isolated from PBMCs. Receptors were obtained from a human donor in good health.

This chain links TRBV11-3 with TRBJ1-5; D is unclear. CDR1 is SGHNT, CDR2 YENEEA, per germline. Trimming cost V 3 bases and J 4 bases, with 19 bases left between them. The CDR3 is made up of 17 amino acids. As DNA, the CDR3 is TGTGCCAGCAGCTTCATCAGGTACACCTCTTTAAATCAGCCCCAGCATTTT. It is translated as CASSFIRYTSLNQPQHF.

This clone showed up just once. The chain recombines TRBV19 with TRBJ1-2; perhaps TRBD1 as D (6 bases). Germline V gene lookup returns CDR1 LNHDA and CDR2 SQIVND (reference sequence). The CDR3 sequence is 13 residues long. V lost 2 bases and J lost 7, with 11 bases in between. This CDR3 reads CASSIWTDRGYTF. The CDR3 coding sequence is TGTGCCAGTAGTATATGGACAGATCGTGGCTACACCTTC.

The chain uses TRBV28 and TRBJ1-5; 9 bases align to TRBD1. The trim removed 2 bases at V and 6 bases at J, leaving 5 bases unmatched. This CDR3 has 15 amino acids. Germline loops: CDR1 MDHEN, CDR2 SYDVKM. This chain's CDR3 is CASSLGTGGIQPQHF. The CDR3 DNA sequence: TGTGCCAGCAGTTTAGGAACAGGGGGCATTCAGCCCCAGCATTTT.

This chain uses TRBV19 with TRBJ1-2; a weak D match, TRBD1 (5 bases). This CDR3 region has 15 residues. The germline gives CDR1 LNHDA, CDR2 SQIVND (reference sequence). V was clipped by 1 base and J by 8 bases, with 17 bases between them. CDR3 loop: CASSIGALDSHGYTF. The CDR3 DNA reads TGTGCCAGTAGTATAGGGGCCCTTGACAGCCACGGCTACACCTTC.

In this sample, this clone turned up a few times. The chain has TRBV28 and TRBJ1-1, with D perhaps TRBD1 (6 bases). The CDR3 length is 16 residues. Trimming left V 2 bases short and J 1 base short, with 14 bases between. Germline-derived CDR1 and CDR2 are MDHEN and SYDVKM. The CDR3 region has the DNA TGTGCCAGCAGTTTAAGAGGACAGTCGACGAACACTGAAGCTTTCTTT. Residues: CASSLRGQSTNTEAFF.

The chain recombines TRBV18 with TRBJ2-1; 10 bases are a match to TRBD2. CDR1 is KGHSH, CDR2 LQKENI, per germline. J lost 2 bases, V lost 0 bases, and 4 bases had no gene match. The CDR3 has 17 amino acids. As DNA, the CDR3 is TGTGCCAGCTCACCACCTTCACTAGCGGGGACCTACAATGAGCAGTTCTTC. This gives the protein CASSPPSLAGTYNEQFF.

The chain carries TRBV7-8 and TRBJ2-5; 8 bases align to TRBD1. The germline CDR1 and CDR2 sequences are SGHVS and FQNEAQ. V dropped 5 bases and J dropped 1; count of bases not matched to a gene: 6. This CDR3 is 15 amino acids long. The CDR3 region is CASSPRDRSQETQYF. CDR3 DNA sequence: TGTGCCAGCAGCCCACGGGACAGGAGCCAAGAGACCCAGTACTTC.

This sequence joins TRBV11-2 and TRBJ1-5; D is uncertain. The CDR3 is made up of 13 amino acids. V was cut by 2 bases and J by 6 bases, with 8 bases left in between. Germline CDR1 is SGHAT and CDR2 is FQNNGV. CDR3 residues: CASSLFLRQPQHF. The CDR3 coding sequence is TGTGCCAGCAGCTTATTTCTTCGTCAGCCCCAGCATTTT.

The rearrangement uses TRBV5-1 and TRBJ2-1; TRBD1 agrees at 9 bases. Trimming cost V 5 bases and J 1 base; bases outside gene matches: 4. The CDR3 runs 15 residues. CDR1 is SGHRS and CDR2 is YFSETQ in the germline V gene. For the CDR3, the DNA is TGCGCCAGCAGTCCCGGGACAGGGTCCTACAATGAGCAGTTCTTC. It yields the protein CASSPGTGSYNEQFF.

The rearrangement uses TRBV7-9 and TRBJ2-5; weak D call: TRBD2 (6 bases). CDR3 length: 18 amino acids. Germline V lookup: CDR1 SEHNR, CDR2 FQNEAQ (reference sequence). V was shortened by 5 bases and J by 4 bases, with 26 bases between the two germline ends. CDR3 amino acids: CASSPRGLRTILTETQYF. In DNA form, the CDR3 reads TGTGCCAGCAGCCCCCGGGGTCTCAGGACTATACTAACAGAGACCCAGTACTTC. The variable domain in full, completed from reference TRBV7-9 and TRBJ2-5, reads DTGVSQNPRHKITKRGQNVTFRCDPISEHNRLYWYRQTLGQGPEFLTYFQNEAQLEKSRLLSDRFSAERPKGSFSTLEIQRTEQGDSAMYLCASSPRGLRTILTETQYFGPGTRLLVL.

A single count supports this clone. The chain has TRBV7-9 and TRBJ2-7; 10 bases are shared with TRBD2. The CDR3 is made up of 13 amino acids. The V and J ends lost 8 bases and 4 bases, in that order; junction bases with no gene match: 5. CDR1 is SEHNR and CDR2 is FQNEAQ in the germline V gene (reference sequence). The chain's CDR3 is CASLAGDNYEQYF. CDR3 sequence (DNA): TGTGCCAGCCTAGCGGGAGACAATTACGAGCAGTACTTC.

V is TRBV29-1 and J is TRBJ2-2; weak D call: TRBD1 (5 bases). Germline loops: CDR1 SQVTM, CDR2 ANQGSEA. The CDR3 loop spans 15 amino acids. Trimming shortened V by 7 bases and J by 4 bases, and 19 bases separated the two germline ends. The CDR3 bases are TGCAGCGGCATCAGGCAGGGTTCCGGCACCGGGGAGCTGTTTTTT. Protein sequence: CSGIRQGSGTGELFF.

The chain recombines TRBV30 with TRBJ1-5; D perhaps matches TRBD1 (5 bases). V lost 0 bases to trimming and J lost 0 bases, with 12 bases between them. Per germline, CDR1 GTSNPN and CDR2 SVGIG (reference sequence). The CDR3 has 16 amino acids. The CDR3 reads CAWSVSGLYSNQPQHF. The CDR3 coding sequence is TGTGCCTGGAGTGTTTCAGGGCTCTATAGCAATCAGCCCCAGCATTTT.

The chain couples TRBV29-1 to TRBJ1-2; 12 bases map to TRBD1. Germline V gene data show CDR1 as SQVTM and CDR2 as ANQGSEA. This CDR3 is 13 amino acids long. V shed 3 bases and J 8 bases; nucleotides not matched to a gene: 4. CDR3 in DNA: TGCAGCGTTGAGGTGGGACAGGGGGCAGGCTACACCTTC. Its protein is CSVEVGQGAGYTF.

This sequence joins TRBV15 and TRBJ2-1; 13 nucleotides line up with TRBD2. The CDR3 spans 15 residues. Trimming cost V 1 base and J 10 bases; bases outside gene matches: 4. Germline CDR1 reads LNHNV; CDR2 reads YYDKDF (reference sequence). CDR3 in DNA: TGTGCCACCAGCAGAGGGGGACTAGCGGGACAGGAGCAGTTCTTC. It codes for CATSRGGLAGQEQFF.

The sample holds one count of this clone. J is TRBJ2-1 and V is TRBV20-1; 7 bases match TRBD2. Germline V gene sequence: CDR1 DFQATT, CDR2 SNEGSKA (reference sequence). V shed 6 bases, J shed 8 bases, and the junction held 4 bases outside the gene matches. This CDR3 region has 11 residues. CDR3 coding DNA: TGCAGTGCGAGACTAGCCTATGAGCAGTTCTTC. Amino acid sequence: CSARLAYEQFF.

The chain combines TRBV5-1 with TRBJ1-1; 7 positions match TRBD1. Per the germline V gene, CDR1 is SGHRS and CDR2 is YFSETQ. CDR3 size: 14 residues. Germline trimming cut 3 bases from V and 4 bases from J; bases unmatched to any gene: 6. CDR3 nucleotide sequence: TGCGCCAGCAGCTCGCGACAGGGCGGCACTGAAGCTTTCTTT. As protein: CASSSRQGGTEAFF.

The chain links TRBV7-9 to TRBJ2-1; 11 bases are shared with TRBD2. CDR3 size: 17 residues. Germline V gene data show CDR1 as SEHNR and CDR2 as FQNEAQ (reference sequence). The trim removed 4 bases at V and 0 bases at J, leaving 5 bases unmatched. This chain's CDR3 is CASSYLAGGHSYNEQFF. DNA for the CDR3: TGTGCCAGCAGCTACCTAGCGGGGGGCCACTCCTACAATGAGCAGTTCTTC.

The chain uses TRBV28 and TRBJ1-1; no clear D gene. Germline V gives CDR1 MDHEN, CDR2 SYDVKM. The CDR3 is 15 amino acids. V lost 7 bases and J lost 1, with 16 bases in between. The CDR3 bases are TGTGCCAGCACCACCACCGGGTTTCCGAACACTGAAGCTTTCTTT. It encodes CASTTTGFPNTEAFF. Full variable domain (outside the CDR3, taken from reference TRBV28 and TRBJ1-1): DVKVTQSSRYLVKRTGEKVFLECVQDMDHENMFWYRQDPGLGLRLIYFSYDVKMKEKGDIPEGYSVSREKKERFSLILESASTNQTSMYLCASTTTGFPNTEAFFGQGTRLTVV.

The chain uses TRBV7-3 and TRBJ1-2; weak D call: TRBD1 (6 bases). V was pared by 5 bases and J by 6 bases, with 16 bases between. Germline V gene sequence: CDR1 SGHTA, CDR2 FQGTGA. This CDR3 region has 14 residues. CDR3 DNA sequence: TGTGCCAGCAGCCCTAAACAGGGCTACCATGGCTACACCTTC. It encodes CASSPKQGYHGYTF.

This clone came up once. CDR3 in DNA: TGTGCCAGCAGCTTAGGGACAGTCCGTAATTCACCCCTCCACTTT. It is translated as CASSLGTVRNSPLHF. This chain connects TRBV7-9 to TRBJ1-6; D is perhaps TRBD1 (6 bases). CDR3 length: 15 residues. CDR1 and CDR2 from the germline V gene are SEHNR and FQNEAQ (reference sequence). V lost 1 base and J lost 6, with 10 bases in between.

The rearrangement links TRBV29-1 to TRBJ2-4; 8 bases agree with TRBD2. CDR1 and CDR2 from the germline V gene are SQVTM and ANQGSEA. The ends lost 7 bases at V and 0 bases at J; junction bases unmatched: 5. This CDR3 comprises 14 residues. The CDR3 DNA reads TGCAGCGCCAGCGGGGGAATAGCCAAAAACATTCAGTACTTC. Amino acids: CSASGGIAKNIQYF.

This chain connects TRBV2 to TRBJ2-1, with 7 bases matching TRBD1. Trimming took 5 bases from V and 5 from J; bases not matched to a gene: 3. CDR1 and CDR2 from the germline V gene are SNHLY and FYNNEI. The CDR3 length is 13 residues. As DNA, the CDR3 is TGTGCCAGCAGTTCGGACAGGAACAATGAGCAGTTCTTC. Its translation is CASSSDRNNEQFF.

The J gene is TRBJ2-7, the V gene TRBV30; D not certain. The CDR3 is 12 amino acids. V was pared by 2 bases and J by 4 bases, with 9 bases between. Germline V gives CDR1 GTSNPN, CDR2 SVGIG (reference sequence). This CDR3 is CAWSYRDYEQYF. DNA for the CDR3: TGTGCCTGGAGTTATAGAGATTACGAGCAGTACTTC.

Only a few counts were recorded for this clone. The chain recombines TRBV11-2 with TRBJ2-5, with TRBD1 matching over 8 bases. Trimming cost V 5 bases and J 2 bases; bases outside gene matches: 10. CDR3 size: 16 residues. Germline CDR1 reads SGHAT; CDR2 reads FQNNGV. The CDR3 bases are TGTGCCAGCAGCCCTCCGAGACAGGGGCTTCAAGAGACCCAGTACTTC. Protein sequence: CASSPPRQGLQETQYF.

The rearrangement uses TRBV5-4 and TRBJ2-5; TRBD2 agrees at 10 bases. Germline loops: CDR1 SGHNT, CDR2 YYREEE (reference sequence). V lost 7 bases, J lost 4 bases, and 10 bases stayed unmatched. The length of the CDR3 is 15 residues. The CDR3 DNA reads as TGTGCCAGCTACGGAGCGGGAGGGCCGATAGAGACCCAGTACTTC. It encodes CASYGAGGPIETQYF. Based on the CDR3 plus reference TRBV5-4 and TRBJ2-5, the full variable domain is ETGVTQSPTHLIKTRGQQVTLRCSSQSGHNTVSWYQQALGQGPQFIFQYYREEENGRGNFPPRFSGLQFPNYSSELNVNALELDDSALYLCASYGAGGPIETQYFGPGTRLLVL.